Reported below is one T cell receptor (beta chain). What this receptor recognizes is not known. No base-level quality is on record; no much larger clone is a single base apart. The time point tag for this specimen amounts to: about twelve months on ibrutinib. Approximately 2 micrograms of genomic DNA were extracted from cryopreserved PBMCs for TCR beta library preparation. Longitudinal blood samples from CLL patients on ibrutinib monotherapy underwent high-throughput TCR beta sequencing. Patients were enrolled in a phase 2 open-label single-center ibrutinib monotherapy trial. The data belong to a study of cytotoxic CD8 clonotypes in ibrutinib-treated CLL (dated by TCRdb to about 2021). Regarding the research as a whole: In this cohort, more than 14 patients were treatment-naive and some 10 were relapsed/refractory, while about 18 had unmutated IGHV. All remission and progressive disease samples were collected while patients were still receiving ibrutinib. On average, each sample yielded 255,043 productive templates and under 95,000 productive rearrangements. Responses were partial in some 24 patients and complete in 2; after median 68 months follow-up, about 14 stayed in remission and about twelve progressed. Of the roughly 86 participants in the trial, about two dozen had longitudinal samples available. Response samples were taken after a median of 12 months on treatment, ranging from roughly 6 to 36 months. Cryopreserved peripheral blood mononuclear cells were collected at three points: before therapy, at response, and at either sustained remission or disease progression.

A MiSeq instrument was used for deep resolution sequencing, which targeted depths ranging from 1 in 1 million up to 1 in 200,000 T cells, with coverage averaging 10x for each clonotype. The immunoSEQ hsTCRB Kit was used to generate TCR beta libraries. Per the original workflow: Data were analyzed with ImmunoSEQ Data Assistant and ImmunoSEQ Analyzer, with V, D and J genes assigned per IMGT definitions. Clonality, with values ranging from 0 to 1, was calculated as one minus the normalized Shannon entropy of productive rearrangement frequencies. Only overrepresented clonotypes making up at least 0.05% of the repertoire of each patient were included in the public clonotype analysis. Thirteen age-matched healthy donor repertoires from immuneACCESS were used as controls for clonality. Imported from immuneACCESS, the table was reduced by TCRdb to in-frame sequences with V and J called. These copies leave out some clones; in studies compared against another copy, an unresolved V gene accounts for under half, and the cause of the remainder is not known. V and J calls and clone size are copied from that table; D and trimming were computed from the DNA. The sample table holds around 140,000 clones, of which roughly 80% were seen once. The top ten clones comprise approximately 27% of the sample.

Reading from cysteine to phenylalanine, the CDR3 counts 13 amino acids. Here the CDR3 DNA is all that survives: 39 bases in frame from base 1. The trim is 0 bases for V and 7 bases for J, with a gap of 9 bases between the germline ends. From a lookup of the germline V gene, CDR1 and CDR2 are MNHEY and SVGAGI. Results and caveats for the whole study, not just this receptor: Sampling times were not matched between sustained-remission and progressing patients, and lymph node repertoires were not studied. Clonality increased at ibrutinib response, stayed stable in sustained remission, and fell back toward baseline at progression. Public clonotypes were rare and either shrank or stayed stable during treatment, and the rise in clonality at ibrutinib response reflected expansion of private clonotypes. Baseline clonality was found to be higher than that of age-matched healthy donors and was strongly correlated with circulating CD8+ T-cell counts.

This specimen consisted of PBMCs, obtained after 12 months of ibrutinib treatment. The chain is assembled from TRBV6-5 and TRBJ1-2; no D gene call is confident. The source of this sequence is a human donor with chronic lymphocytic leukemia. The CDR3 reads as follows: CASSYSRTAGYTF. The DNA sequence follows: TGTGCCAGCAGTTACTCGAGGACGGCTGGCTACACCTTC.